The next 8 T cell receptor beta chains were all read from a single sample in a study of CD8+CD57+ T cells in acquired aplastic anemia. For CDR3 and TCR beta VDJ profiling, genomic DNA was the template used. TCRdb itself ran the reads through MiXCR, one entry per CDR3 protein. The sample includes roughly 130,000 distinct CDR3 sequences, 48% of them seen just once. Material for sequencing was sorted CD4+, CD8+, or CD8+CD57+ T cells (not recorded which) from PBMCs. Receptors were obtained from a human donor in good health, serving as a control.

V usage is TRBV20-1 and J usage is TRBJ1-6, with D tentatively TRBD1 (6 bases). The CDR3 is made up of 16 amino acids. CDR1 and CDR2 (germline): DFQATT, SNEGSKA (reference sequence). With 0 bases removed from V and 5 bases from J, the gap between germline ends came to 14 bases. CDR3 sequence: CSAREGGRGDNSPLHF. DNA for the CDR3: TGCAGTGCTAGAGAAGGAGGAAGGGGGGATAATTCACCCCTCCACTTT.

This clonotype was counted at least ten times. V usage is TRBV11-2 and J usage is TRBJ2-6; perhaps D is TRBD1 or TRBD2 (6 bases each). This CDR3 is 19 amino acids long. The V gene's germline CDR1 is SGHAT and CDR2 FQNNGV. The V and J ends lost 4 bases and 2 bases respectively, with 21 bases between them. CDR3 nucleotide sequence: TGTGCCAGCAGCTACCGGGGGCCGTTTGAACTCCCTGGGGCCAACGTCCTGACTTTC. This encodes CASSYRGPFELPGANVLTF. Full variable domain (remainder filled in from reference TRBV11-2 and TRBJ2-6): EAGVAQSPRYKIIEKRQSVAFWCNPISGHATLYWYQQILGQGPKLLIQFQNNGVVDDSQLPKDRFSAERLKGVDSTLKIQPAKLEDSAVYLCASSYRGPFELPGANVLTFGAGSRLTVL.

This chain joins TRBV29-1 and TRBJ1-1; perhaps TRBD1 as D (6 bases). Germline lookup yields CDR1 SQVTM and CDR2 ANQGSEA. The CDR3 has 11 amino acids. Trimming pared 3 bases from V and 5 bases from J, leaving 7 bases between. The CDR3 loop is CSVDQGTEAFF. The CDR3 DNA is TGCAGCGTTGATCAGGGGACTGAAGCTTTCTTT.

The chain employs TRBV2 and TRBJ2-7; D remains unclear. V gave up 6 bases and J gave up 7 bases, with 13 bases separating them. CDR1 is SNHLY and CDR2 is FYNNEI in the germline V gene. The CDR3 has 12 amino acids. CDR3 in DNA: TGTGCCAGCAGGTCTTTCCTTCGGGAGCAGTACTTC. Translation: CASRSFLREQYF.

This chain links TRBV20-1 with TRBJ2-7, with TRBD2 as a possible D gene (5 bases). Trimming removed 5 bases at V and 3 bases at J, with 11 bases between. This CDR3 region has 12 residues. Germline V gives CDR1 DFQATT, CDR2 SNEGSKA (reference sequence). The CDR3 DNA reads as TGCAGTGCTTCCGAGGACTTCTACGAGCAGTACTTC. This encodes CSASEDFYEQYF.

This clonotype occurred once. V is TRBV2 and J is TRBJ2-2, with no clear D. Trimming removed 4 bases from V and 10 bases from J, with 13 bases in between. Germline V CDR1 and CDR2: SNHLY, FYNNEI. The CDR3 has 13 amino acids. In DNA, the CDR3 is TGTGCCAGCAGTGGGATTGGCCCTGTGGAGCTGTTTTTT. This sequence encodes CASSGIGPVELFF.

The rearrangement joins TRBV19 to TRBJ1-1, with D maybe TRBD1 (6 bases). V was shortened by 5 bases and J by 0 bases, with 13 bases between the two germline ends. The CDR3 totals 15 residues. CDR1 is LNHDA and CDR2 is SQIVND in the germline V gene (reference sequence). The CDR3 bases are TGTGCCAGTAGTTGGGGGGGGACATTGAACACTGAAGCTTTCTTT. Protein: CASSWGGTLNTEAFF. Together with reference TRBV19 and TRBJ1-1, the CDR3 gives the full variable domain: DGGITQSPKYLFRKEGQNVTLSCEQNLNHDAMYWYRQDPGQGLRLIYYSQIVNDFQKGDIAEGYSVSREKKESFPLTVTSAQKNPTAFYLCASSWGGTLNTEAFFGQGTRLTVV.

The CDR3 DNA follows: TGTGCCAGCAGCAGGGCCAGCACTGAAGCTTTCTTT. This sequence encodes CASSRASTEAFF. This rearrangement joins TRBV7-6 to TRBJ1-1; no definite D call. Germline lookup yields CDR1 SGHVS and CDR2 FNYEAQ. V dropped 5 bases and J dropped 4 bases, with 8 bases sitting between them. This CDR3 is built from 12 residues.